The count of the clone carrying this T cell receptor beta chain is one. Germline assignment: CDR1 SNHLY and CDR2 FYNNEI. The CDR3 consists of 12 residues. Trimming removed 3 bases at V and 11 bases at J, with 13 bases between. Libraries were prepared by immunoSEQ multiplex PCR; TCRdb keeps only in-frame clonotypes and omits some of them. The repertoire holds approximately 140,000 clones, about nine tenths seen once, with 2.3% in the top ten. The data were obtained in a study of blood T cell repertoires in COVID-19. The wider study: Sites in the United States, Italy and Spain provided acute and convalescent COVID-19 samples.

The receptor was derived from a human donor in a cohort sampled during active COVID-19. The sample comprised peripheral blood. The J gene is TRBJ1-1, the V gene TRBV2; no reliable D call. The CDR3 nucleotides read TGTGCCAGCAGTGAGGAGAGGGTACGGGCTTTCTTT. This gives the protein CASSEERVRAFF.